These 21 T cell receptor beta chains share one sample of origin, sequenced in a study of OX40 agonist ivuxolimab in advanced cancers. Profiling relied on immunoSEQ multiplex PCR, and the TCRdb table lists in-frame clones only, not all of them. The profile covers about 18,000 clones, with about 70% appearing a single time and 15% to 20% taken by the ten largest. Sequenced material: CD4+ or CD8+ T cells sorted from blood, taken in a trial of the OX40 agonist ivuxolimab. The receptors stem from an adult with an advanced solid tumor such as melanoma, head and neck, liver or kidney cancer.

This clone is labeled medium-sized. The chain recombines TRBV9 with TRBJ2-2; D gene ambiguous. Trimming took 5 bases from V and 2 from J, leaving 13 bases between them. The V gene's germline CDR1 is SGDLS and CDR2 YYNGEE. This CDR3 has 15 residues. The CDR3 reads CASSRSGRNTGELFF. The CDR3 DNA is TGTGCCAGCAGTCGTAGTGGCAGAAACACCGGGGAGCTGTTTTTT. Variable domain in full (rest from reference TRBV9 and TRBJ2-2): DSGVTQTPKHLITATGQRVTLRCSPRSGDLSVYWYQQSLDQGLQFLIQYYNGEERAKGNILERFSAQQFPDLHSELNLSSLELGDSALYFCASSRSGRNTGELFFGEGSRLTVL.

The chain joins TRBV6-1 to TRBJ1-2; D is unresolved. CDR3 size: 12 residues. V lost 4 bases and J lost 7, with 10 bases in between. From germline, CDR1 is MNHNS and CDR2 SASEGT. In nucleotides, the CDR3 is TGTGCCAGCAGTGGTGTAGCCCTTGGCTACACCTTC. It codes for CASSGVALGYTF.

In its sample, this clone was seen a few times. This rearrangement joins TRBV7-9 to TRBJ1-2; D is possibly TRBD1 (5 bases). Germline V gene data show CDR1 as SEHNR and CDR2 as FQNEAQ (reference sequence). With 3 bases removed from V and 8 bases from J, the gap between germline ends came to 13 bases. The CDR3 extends over 13 amino acids. DNA of the CDR3: TGTGCCAGCAGCTTTGGGGAGGGACTCGGCTACACCTTC. Amino acid sequence: CASSFGEGLGYTF. Full variable domain (remainder filled in from reference TRBV7-9 and TRBJ1-2): DTGVSQNPRHKITKRGQNVTFRCDPISEHNRLYWYRQTLGQGPEFLTYFQNEAQLEKSRLLSDRFSAERPKGSFSTLEIQRTEQGDSAMYLCASSFGEGLGYTFGSGTRLTVV.

J is TRBJ1-1 and V is TRBV9; no clear D. The germline V gene encodes CDR1 SGDLS and CDR2 YYNGEE. The CDR3 has 14 residues. V was cut by 4 bases and J by 0 bases, with 10 bases left in between. CDR3 bases: TGTGCCAGCAGCACAAGCGCCATGAACACTGAAGCTTTCTTT. It codes for CASSTSAMNTEAFF.

This rearrangement joins TRBV27 to TRBJ2-5; unclear D gene. Trimming took off 7 bases at V and 3 bases at J, with 12 bases between the two ends. The germline gives CDR1 MNHEY, CDR2 SMNVEV (reference sequence). CDR3 length: 13 residues. CDR3 sequence (DNA): TGTGCCAGCAAACCGGACGGTAAAGAGACCCAGTACTTC. Encoded protein: CASKPDGKETQYF.

V and J are TRBV9 and TRBJ2-1; D is ambiguous. V lost 4 bases and J lost 0, with 8 bases in between. Germline V gene data show CDR1 as SGDLS and CDR2 as YYNGEE. The CDR3 has 14 amino acids. The CDR3 DNA follows: TGTGCCAGCAGCTCCTCGAGCTCCTACAATGAGCAGTTCTTC. The encoded protein is CASSSSSSYNEQFF.

The chain links TRBV27 to TRBJ1-6, with D tentatively TRBD1 (5 bases). Germline V gene data show CDR1 as MNHEY and CDR2 as SMNVEV (reference sequence). The CDR3 covers 15 residues. V lost 8 bases, J lost 9 bases, and 20 bases lay in between. The CDR3 nucleotides are TGTGCCAGCTTCAACCCCGGGACGGGTGGTTCACCCCTCCACTTT. Encoded protein: CASFNPGTGGSPLHF.

This rearrangement joins TRBV29-1 to TRBJ2-1; 10 nucleotides match TRBD2. Unmatched junction bases numbered 5, after V lost 5 bases and J lost 7 bases. The CDR3 totals 13 residues. Germline values: CDR1 SQVTM, CDR2 ANQGSEA. The CDR3 spells CSVPLAGDNEQFF. CDR3 DNA sequence: TGCAGCGTTCCCCTAGCGGGAGATAATGAGCAGTTCTTC.

This clone is judged medium-sized. This sequence joins TRBV18 and TRBJ2-7; tentatively, D is TRBD1 or TRBD2 (5 bases each). CDR3 size: 13 residues. The germline V gene has CDR1 KGHSH and CDR2 LQKENI. V was shortened by 4 bases and J by 3 bases, with 10 bases between the two germline ends. CDR3 nucleotides: TGTGCCAGCTCACTACTGAGGGGCTACGAGCAGTACTTC. This codes for CASSLLRGYEQYF.

The rearrangement links TRBV27 to TRBJ2-7; weak D call: TRBD2 (6 bases). The V end was cut by 5 bases, the J end by 4 bases, with 15 bases between. Germline-derived CDR1 and CDR2 are MNHEY and SMNVEV (reference sequence). The CDR3 consists of 14 residues. The CDR3 sequence is CASSPGAGGYEQYF. The CDR3 coding sequence is TGTGCCAGCAGTCCTGGGGCTGGAGGGTACGAGCAGTACTTC.

This clone came up a few times. The V and J genes are TRBV5-1 and TRBJ1-1; no clear D gene. The CDR3 sequence is 13 residues long. The germline V and J ends were trimmed by 3 bases and 3 bases, with 9 bases remaining between them. The germline V gene has CDR1 SGHRS and CDR2 YFSETQ. CDR3 amino acids: CASSSLADTEAFF. CDR3 nucleotide sequence: TGCGCCAGCAGCTCCCTAGCGGACACTGAAGCTTTCTTT.

The V call is TRBV5-6, the J call TRBJ2-3, with 13 bases that match TRBD2. Germline CDR1 and CDR2: SGHDT and YYEEEE. V trimming: 4 bases; J trimming: 4 bases; junction bases outside the gene matches: 0. This CDR3 has 14 amino acids. This CDR3 reads CASSGTSGADTQYF. In nucleotides, the CDR3 is TGTGCCAGCAGCGGGACTAGCGGGGCAGATACGCAGTATTTT.

CDR3 in DNA: TGCGCCAGCAGCCCCGCGACTAGCGGGAGTGTCAATGAGCAGTTCTTC. Encoded protein: CASSPATSGSVNEQFF. This chain links TRBV5-1 with TRBJ2-1, with 12 positions matching TRBD2. Germline V gene data show CDR1 as SGHRS and CDR2 as YFSETQ. The V gene end was trimmed by 4 bases and the J gene end by 6 bases; junction bases not matched to a gene: 8. CDR3 length: 16 residues.

V is TRBV19 and J is TRBJ1-2, with D unclear. This CDR3 is 12 amino acids long. Per the germline V gene, CDR1 is LNHDA and CDR2 is SQIVND (reference sequence). Trimming took off 6 bases at V and 2 bases at J, with 7 bases between the two ends. This chain's CDR3 is CASRTENYGYTF. CDR3 nucleotides: TGTGCCAGTAGAACAGAAAACTATGGCTACACCTTC.

The gene calls are TRBV6-5 and TRBJ1-5; TRBD1 is a possible D gene (6 bases). The CDR3 totals 14 residues. Trimming cost V 5 bases and J 3 bases, with 11 bases left between them. Germline CDR1 and CDR2: MNHEY and SVGAGI. Here the CDR3 DNA reads TGTGCCAGCAGTACCGGACAGTTCAATCAGCCCCAGCATTTT. As protein: CASSTGQFNQPQHF.

V is TRBV4-1 and J is TRBJ2-1; D is ambiguous. V gave up 4 bases and J gave up 6 bases, with 10 bases separating them. The CDR3 is 13 residues long. CDR1 and CDR2 from the germline V gene are MGHRA and YSYEKL. Here the CDR3 reads CASSPGPGNEQFF. The CDR3, as DNA: TGCGCCAGCAGCCCTGGGCCGGGCAATGAGCAGTTCTTC.

The chain is built from TRBV6-1 and TRBJ2-3; possibly TRBD1 for D (6 bases). Germline V gives CDR1 MNHNS, CDR2 SASEGT. The CDR3 runs to 15 residues. Trimming left V 5 bases short and J 2 bases short, with 14 bases between. This CDR3 reads CASSRRDTNTDTQYF. CDR3 coding DNA: TGTGCCAGCAGTCGCCGGGACACCAACACAGATACGCAGTATTTT.

The chain is built from TRBV5-6 and TRBJ2-1, with D perhaps matching TRBD2 (6 bases). Per germline, CDR1 SGHDT and CDR2 YYEEEE. This CDR3 contains 13 residues. V was clipped by 1 base and J by 6 bases, with 8 bases between them. The CDR3 nucleotides read TGTGCCAGCAGCTTGCAGGGAGGCAATGAGCAGTTCTTC. It encodes CASSLQGGNEQFF.

The count of this clone is one. The V and J genes are TRBV5-6 and TRBJ2-7; unclear D gene. The V gene lost 0 bases and the J gene lost 2 bases, with 0 bases spanning the gap. From germline, CDR1 is SGHDT and CDR2 YYEEEE. The CDR3 runs 11 residues. CDR3 DNA sequence: TGTGCCAGCAGCTTGGCCTACGAGCAGTACTTC. It encodes CASSLAYEQYF.

The gene calls are TRBV4-3 and TRBJ2-3; 10 positions match TRBD2. With V trimmed by 2 bases and J by 2 bases, 13 bases remained unmatched. The length of the CDR3 is 19 residues. Germline CDR1 and CDR2: LGHNA and YSLEER. CDR3 protein: CASSQTLTSGNNPTDTQYF. CDR3 DNA: TGCGCCAGCAGCCAAACCCTTACTAGCGGGAACAACCCCACAGATACGCAGTATTTT.

V is TRBV4-3 and J is TRBJ1-1; 10 nucleotides line up with TRBD1. The germline V gene encodes CDR1 LGHNA and CDR2 YSLEER. V gave up 2 bases and J gave up 4 bases; unmatched junction bases: 4. The length of the CDR3 is 15 residues. CDR3 in amino acids: CASSQRTGGITEAFF. CDR3 sequence (DNA): TGCGCCAGCAGCCAAAGGACAGGGGGGATCACTGAAGCTTTCTTT.